Each of the 31 T cell receptor beta chains below was sequenced from the same sample in a study of T cell changes during pregnancy in multiple sclerosis. Assay used: immunoSEQ multiplex PCR; TCRdb lists only in-frame clones, some missing. This repertoire shows 45,000 to 60,000 clones, 85% to 95% found once; its top ten account for around 0.4%. The material sequenced was CD4+ T cells from peripheral blood mononuclear cells, taken before pregnancy. All receptors come from a female donor with multiple sclerosis, enrolled in a pregnancy study.

The CDR3 region is CASSLATRVGFHYEQYF. CDR3 DNA: TGCGCCAGCAGCTTGGCTACTAGAGTTGGTTTCCACTACGAGCAGTACTTC. This sequence joins TRBV5-1 and TRBJ2-7; D is perhaps TRBD2 (5 bases). CDR1 and CDR2 (germline): SGHRS, YFSETQ. Trimming stripped 0 bases from V and 3 bases from J, with 19 bases between. This CDR3 comprises 17 residues.

This clone appeared a few times. The CDR3 nucleotides read TGTGCCAGCAGCCTGGTCAAGCCCACTGAAGCTTTCTTT. Protein product: CASSLVKPTEAFF. The chain has TRBV7-8 and TRBJ1-1; no reliable D call. V was clipped by 5 bases and J by 4 bases, with 11 bases between them. From germline, CDR1 is SGHVS and CDR2 FQNEAQ. CDR3 length: 13 residues.

This clone was detected only a few times. V usage is TRBV11-2 and J usage is TRBJ2-2; TRBD2 matches 8 bases. This CDR3 comprises 17 residues. The J segment lost 0 bases and the V segment lost 5 bases, leaving 8 bases of the junction unmatched. Germline-derived CDR1 and CDR2 are SGHAT and FQNNGV. The CDR3 is CASSGRSGGPNTGELFF. CDR3 nucleotide sequence: TGTGCCAGCAGCGGGAGGAGCGGGGGCCCGAACACCGGGGAGCTGTTTTTT.

V and J are TRBV4-1 and TRBJ2-2; D is unresolved. From germline, CDR1 is MGHRA and CDR2 YSYEKL. This CDR3 comprises 16 residues. The V gene lost 3 bases and the J gene lost 0 bases, with 11 bases spanning the gap. Written as DNA, the CDR3 is TGCGCCAGCAGCCAGAGGAGCGTGACGAACACCGGGGAGCTGTTTTTT. Protein: CASSQRSVTNTGELFF.

The rearrangement joins TRBV28 to TRBJ2-1; TRBD1 agrees at 8 bases. V was clipped by 2 bases and J by 8 bases; unmatched bases: 14. CDR1 is MDHEN, CDR2 SYDVKM, per germline. The length of the CDR3 is 17 residues. CDR3 protein: CASSLPGRGRNSDEQFF. The CDR3 DNA follows: TGTGCCAGCAGTTTACCGGGCAGGGGGCGCAATAGCGATGAGCAGTTCTTC.

The V and J genes are TRBV2 and TRBJ2-3, with a possible D match to TRBD1 (5 bases). V shed 2 bases and J shed 0 bases, with 6 bases lying between them. Germline V gene lookup returns CDR1 SNHLY and CDR2 FYNNEI. The CDR3 contains 14 residues. This CDR3 is CASSERGSTDTQYF. CDR3 coding DNA: TGTGCCAGCAGTGAAAGGGGCAGCACAGATACGCAGTATTTT. Full variable domain (outside the CDR3, taken from reference TRBV2 and TRBJ2-3): EPEVTQTPSHQVTQMGQEVILRCVPISNHLYFYWYRQILGQKVEFLVSFYNNEISEKSEIFDDQFSVERPDGSNFTLKIRSTKLEDSAMYFCASSERGSTDTQYFGPGTRLTVL.

This chain uses TRBV5-1 with TRBJ1-1; a weak D match, TRBD1 (6 bases). The V gene lost 3 bases and the J gene lost 7 bases, with 16 bases spanning the gap. Germline CDR1 reads SGHRS; CDR2 reads YFSETQ. This CDR3 spans 14 amino acids. This CDR3 reads CASSWGGGANEAFF. In DNA form, the CDR3 reads TGCGCCAGCAGCTGGGGCGGGGGGGCAAATGAAGCTTTCTTT.

The table lists this clone with many counts. The genes are TRBV5-8 and TRBJ2-1, with TRBD1 matching 10 bases. Per germline, CDR1 SGHTS and CDR2 YDEGEE. V was clipped by 0 bases and J by 6 bases; unmatched bases: 3. The CDR3 has 15 amino acids. This chain's CDR3 is CASSLGGQGSNEQFF. As DNA, the CDR3 is TGTGCCAGCAGCTTGGGGGGACAGGGGAGCAATGAGCAGTTCTTC.

The chain combines TRBV7-8 with TRBJ2-7; 8 bases agree with TRBD1. V trimming: 5 bases; J trimming: 6 bases; junction bases outside the gene matches: 6. Germline V gene lookup returns CDR1 SGHVS and CDR2 FQNEAQ. This CDR3 region has 13 residues. The CDR3 is CASSVDRGGEQYF. The DNA of the CDR3 is TGTGCCAGCAGCGTCGACAGGGGAGGCGAGCAGTACTTC.

The chain combines TRBV29-1 with TRBJ2-7; D call uncertain. V was cut by 4 bases and J by 3 bases, with 13 bases left in between. The germline V gene has CDR1 SQVTM and CDR2 ANQGSEA. The CDR3 contains 13 residues. CDR3: CSVAGRMNYEQYF. CDR3 nucleotides: TGCAGCGTTGCTGGCAGGATGAACTACGAGCAGTACTTC.

This chain connects TRBV2 to TRBJ1-1, with D perhaps TRBD1 (6 bases). The V gene's germline CDR1 is SNHLY and CDR2 FYNNEI. V was trimmed by 6 bases and J by 0 bases, leaving 11 bases between them. The CDR3 extends over 14 amino acids. The CDR3 region is CASSRQAMNTEAFF. CDR3 nucleotides: TGTGCCAGCAGCCGACAGGCCATGAACACTGAAGCTTTCTTT.

The genes are TRBV12-5 and TRBJ2-1, with D perhaps matching TRBD2 (5 bases). Germline V gene lookup returns CDR1 LGHNT and CDR2 FRNRAP. The ends were cut back, 0 bases at V and 12 bases at J, with 12 bases in the middle. CDR3 size: 13 residues. This CDR3 reads CASGLVSHEGQFF. CDR3 bases: TGTGCTAGTGGTTTGGTTAGCCACGAGGGGCAGTTCTTC.

V usage is TRBV7-2 and J usage is TRBJ2-7, with 8 bases aligning to TRBD1. V shed 5 bases and J 6 bases; nucleotides not matched to a gene: 6. Germline lookup yields CDR1 SGHTA and CDR2 FQGNSA. This CDR3 contains 13 residues. CDR3 protein: CASSPGTGSEQYF. DNA of the CDR3: TGTGCCAGCAGCCCCGGGACAGGCTCCGAGCAGTACTTC. Full variable domain (rest looked up from reference TRBV7-2 and TRBJ2-7): GAGVSQSPSNKVTEKGKDVELRCDPISGHTALYWYRQSLGQGLEFLIYFQGNSAPDKSGLPSDRFSAERTGGSVSTLTIQRTQQEDSAVYLCASSPGTGSEQYFGPGTRLTVT.

The chain uses TRBV19 and TRBJ2-5, with 10 bases identical to TRBD1. V trimming: 5 bases; J trimming: 3 bases; junction bases outside the gene matches: 9. Germline CDR1 LNHDA, CDR2 SQIVND (reference sequence). The CDR3 extends over 16 amino acids. CDR3 in DNA: TGTGCCAGTAGTGACAGGGGGCGGGCCGGCGAAGAGACCCAGTACTTC. The encoded protein is CASSDRGRAGEETQYF.

The chain uses TRBV28 and TRBJ2-1; 9 nucleotides line up with TRBD1. The CDR3 runs to 16 residues. V lost 4 bases to trimming and J lost 3 bases; unmatched junction nucleotides: 7. From germline, CDR1 is MDHEN and CDR2 SYDVKM. The CDR3 nucleotides are TGTGCCAGCAGTTCGACTGTGGGACAGGGCTACAATGAGCAGTTCTTC. Amino acid sequence: CASSSTVGQGYNEQFF.

The chain joins TRBV23-1 to TRBJ2-3; 9 bases match TRBD1. TRBV23-1 is an ORF; its function is uncertain. CDR3 size: 21 residues. With 2 bases clipped from V and 0 bases from J, the junction kept 18 bases outside the gene matches. The CDR3: CASSQGVGQGDPFPSTDTQYF. CDR3 nucleotides: TGCGCCAGCAGTCAAGGCGTGGGACAGGGAGACCCTTTCCCTAGCACAGATACGCAGTATTTT.

The chain uses TRBV19 and TRBJ1-1, with a tentative D call TRBD1 (6 bases). This CDR3 is 13 amino acids long. The V end was cut by 8 bases, the J end by 4 bases, with 14 bases between. Germline values: CDR1 LNHDA, CDR2 SQIVND (reference sequence). The CDR3 DNA sequence: TGTGCCAGTCGTCGAGGGGGACGCACTGAAGCTTTCTTT. The encoded protein is CASRRGGRTEAFF.

The V gene is TRBV28, the J gene TRBJ1-2, with TRBD1 as a possible D gene (5 bases). Per germline, CDR1 MDHEN and CDR2 SYDVKM. There are 14 residues in the CDR3. V was trimmed by 6 bases and J by 4 bases, leaving 15 bases between them. The CDR3 nucleotides read TGTGCCAGCAGGCCGAGCGGGGCGACCTATGGCTACACCTTC. Its translation is CASRPSGATYGYTF.

The J gene is TRBJ1-5, the V gene TRBV6-1; 9 positions agree with TRBD1. V shed 7 bases and J 2 bases; nucleotides not matched to a gene: 6. The germline gives CDR1 MNHNS, CDR2 SASEGT. The length of the CDR3 is 15 residues. The CDR3, as DNA: TGTGCCAGCACCTTGGACAGGGGAGGCAATCAGCCCCAGCATTTT. This codes for CASTLDRGGNQPQHF.

The chain joins TRBV7-8 to TRBJ1-1, with unresolved D. V lost 10 bases to trimming and J lost 4 bases, with 16 bases between them. Germline CDR1 and CDR2: SGHVS and FQNEAQ. The CDR3 length is 13 residues. CDR3 nucleotides: TGTGCCACCACACGCGGGGTCGGCACTGAAGCTTTCTTT. Its translation is CATTRGVGTEAFF.

The CDR3 coding sequence is TGCGCCAGCAGCTTGGGACTAGCGGGAGTGAATGAGCAGTTCTTC. Protein product: CASSLGLAGVNEQFF. V usage is TRBV5-1 and J usage is TRBJ2-1; 12 bases align to TRBD2. In germline, CDR1 is SGHRS, CDR2 YFSETQ. This CDR3 region has 15 residues. Trimming removed 0 bases from V and 7 bases from J; junction bases left unmatched: 2.

This sequence joins TRBV4-1 and TRBJ2-2, with a weak D call TRBD1 (5 bases). The V end was cut by 4 bases, the J end by 3 bases, with 12 bases between. Germline V CDR1 and CDR2: MGHRA, YSYEKL. The CDR3 contains 15 residues. The CDR3 is CASSLTTAYTGELFF. CDR3 in DNA: TGCGCCAGCAGCCTTACGACAGCCTACACCGGGGAGCTGTTTTTT.

The V call is TRBV11-1, the J call TRBJ2-5, with 8 bases aligning to TRBD2. CDR1 SGHAT and CDR2 FQDESV come from the germline V gene (reference sequence). The CDR3 is made up of 15 amino acids. Trimming removed 2 bases from V and 1 base from J; junction bases left unmatched: 3. The CDR3 reads CASSLLLAAQETQYF. In DNA, the CDR3 is TGTGCCAGCAGCTTATTACTAGCGGCCCAAGAGACCCAGTACTTC.

The gene calls are TRBV20-1 and TRBJ2-4, with TRBD2 as a possible D gene (6 bases). The V gene's germline CDR1 is DFQATT and CDR2 SNEGSKA (reference sequence). V was trimmed by 7 bases and J by 10 bases, leaving 14 bases between them. The CDR3 runs 11 residues. The CDR3 sequence: CSVLEGPIQYF. The DNA for the CDR3 is TGCAGTGTGTTGGAGGGGCCGATTCAGTACTTC.

The rearrangement links TRBV30 to TRBJ2-2; 7 nucleotides line up with TRBD1. CDR3 size: 16 residues. The germline V gene encodes CDR1 GTSNPN and CDR2 SVGIG (reference sequence). Unmatched junction bases numbered 15, after V lost 5 bases and J lost 6 bases. In DNA, the CDR3 is TGTGCCTGGGATAGGGTAGGGACAGTTGAGTCCGGGGAGCTGTTTTTT. The encoded protein is CAWDRVGTVESGELFF. Filled out from reference TRBV30 and TRBJ2-2, the complete variable domain reads SQTIHQWPATLVQPVGSPLSLECTVEGTSNPNLYWYRQAAGRGLQLLFYSVGIGQISSEVPQNLSASRPQDRQFILSSKKLLLSDSGFYLCAWDRVGTVESGELFFGEGSRLTVL.

The CDR3 bases are TGTGCCAGCAGTCCTGGACTAGTTATGGCCAAAAACATTCAGTACTTC. Translation gives CASSPGLVMAKNIQYF. The rearrangement links TRBV28 to TRBJ2-4, with 7 bases identical to TRBD2. The germline gives CDR1 MDHEN, CDR2 SYDVKM. CDR3 length equals 16 residues. V shed 5 bases, J shed 1 base, and the junction held 8 bases outside the gene matches.

The V gene is TRBV10-3, the J gene TRBJ1-2, with D perhaps matching TRBD1 (6 bases). This CDR3 is built from 14 residues. Germline CDR1 ENHRY, CDR2 SYGVKD. V was clipped by 2 bases and J by 7 bases, with 14 bases between them. CDR3 DNA: TGTGCCATCAGTGAGGCTGCAGGGGTTGCTGGCTACACCTTC. This translates into CAISEAAGVAGYTF.

This clone was observed once. The chain has TRBV28 and TRBJ1-3, with TRBD1 matching 7 bases. V shed 4 bases, J shed 0 bases, and the junction held 0 bases outside the gene matches. This CDR3 region has 14 residues. Germline V gives CDR1 MDHEN, CDR2 SYDVKM. In DNA, the CDR3 is TGTGCCAGCAGTTCAGGGGGCTCTGGAAACACCATATATTTT. It codes for CASSSGGSGNTIYF.

The chain employs TRBV5-6 and TRBJ2-7; D perhaps matches TRBD1 (6 bases). Trimming shortened V by 3 bases and J by 9 bases, and 22 bases separated the two germline ends. This CDR3 has 15 residues. The germline V gene has CDR1 SGHDT and CDR2 YYEEEE. This CDR3 is CASSSTGTITYGQYF. The CDR3 DNA reads TGTGCCAGCAGCTCCACAGGGACGATAACCTATGGGCAGTACTTC.

The V call is TRBV7-2, the J call TRBJ1-2, with 12 nucleotides matching TRBD1. V shed 4 bases and J 6 bases; nucleotides not matched to a gene: 3. Looked up from germline, CDR1 is SGHTA and CDR2 is FQGNSA. This CDR3 spans 14 amino acids. As DNA, the CDR3 is TGTGCCAGCAGCTGGGGACAGGGGGCTGATGGCTACACCTTC. It translates to CASSWGQGADGYTF.

About this clone: Other DNA sequences of this sample code for an identical CDR3. The chain uses TRBV19 and TRBJ1-1; 7 nucleotides agree with TRBD1. Germline V gives CDR1 LNHDA, CDR2 SQIVND (reference sequence). CDR3 size: 14 residues. J lost 1 base, V lost 1 base, and 0 bases had no gene match. CDR3 region: CASSIGQGNTEAFF. The CDR3 DNA sequence: TGTGCCAGTAGTATAGGACAGGGGAACACTGAAGCTTTCTTT.